The 9 T cell receptor beta chains in this list originate from one sample, sequenced in a study of blood T cell repertoires in COVID-19 (dated by TCRdb to 2019 to 2021). The library was prepared using the immunoSEQ multiplex PCR assay. In TCRdb, the immuneACCESS table is reduced to in-frame sequences with V and J assigned. These tables do not hold every clone; where another copy was compared, an unresolved V gene accounts for under half, and the others remain unexplained. Across this sample there are about 180,000 clones, with approximately 85% seen only once. Roughly 10% of the sample comes from the top ten. Material for sequencing was PBMCs or T cells enriched from blood (not recorded which). Source of these receptors: a woman under 30 who had recovered from COVID-19.

This clone has just one count. This chain links TRBV7-6 with TRBJ1-1; possibly TRBD1 for D (6 bases). Trimming cost V 10 bases and J 0 bases, with 18 bases left between them. There are 15 residues in the CDR3. From germline, CDR1 is SGHVS and CDR2 FNYEAQ. The DNA for the CDR3 is TGTGCCACCCTACCGAGGACAGAGTTGAACACTGAAGCTTTCTTT. Protein: CATLPRTELNTEAFF.

V gene TRBV16 combines with J gene TRBJ1-3; D is unresolved. This CDR3 has 13 residues. Trimming stripped 4 bases from V and 1 base from J, with 5 bases between. Germline CDR1 KGHSY, CDR2 FQNENV. The CDR3 DNA is TGTGCCAGCAGCCCTTATTCTGGAAACACCATATATTTT. It yields the protein CASSPYSGNTIYF.

The gene calls are TRBV10-1 and TRBJ2-3; D perhaps matches TRBD2 (7 bases). The CDR3 spans 15 residues. Germline V gene data show CDR1 as WNHNN and CDR2 as SYGVQD (reference sequence). Trimming took off 5 bases at V and 6 bases at J, with 18 bases between the two ends. The DNA of the CDR3 is TGCGCCAGCAGTCCTACCGGGGGGCCGTTCGATACGCAGTATTTT. Amino acids: CASSPTGGPFDTQYF.

The chain combines TRBV9 with TRBJ2-7, with TRBD2 matching 7 bases. Germline CDR1 SGDLS, CDR2 YYNGEE. This CDR3 contains 14 residues. Trimming at V came to 5 bases and at J to 2 bases, leaving 7 bases not matched to a gene. The CDR3 nucleotides are TGTGCCAGCAGTTTAGGCGGACTAGCCTACGAGCAGTACTTC. As protein: CASSLGGLAYEQYF.

The chain couples TRBV19 to TRBJ1-2; 9 bases match TRBD1. J was trimmed by 7 bases and V by 4 bases; bases with no gene match: 7. CDR3 length: 14 residues. Germline V gives CDR1 LNHDA, CDR2 SQIVND (reference sequence). The CDR3 coding sequence is TGTGCCAGTAGTAGGGGACAGGGCGTCCTTGGCTACACCTTC. Protein: CASSRGQGVLGYTF.

This sequence joins TRBV7-2 and TRBJ2-1; the match to TRBD2 covers 13 bases. Per germline, CDR1 SGHTA and CDR2 FQGNSA. V was pared by 1 base and J by 1 base, with 4 bases of the junction left unmatched. The CDR3 has 18 amino acids. DNA for the CDR3: TGTGCCAGCAGCTTAGGGGGACTAGCGGGATCTTCCTACAATGAGCAGTTCTTC. This gives the protein CASSLGGLAGSSYNEQFF.

This chain links TRBV2 with TRBJ2-2, with 7 bases matching TRBD2. Germline CDR1 and CDR2: SNHLY and FYNNEI. With 6 bases clipped from V and 2 bases from J, the junction kept 6 bases outside the gene matches. The CDR3 totals 15 residues. CDR3 in amino acids: CASSQAGLNTGELFF. DNA of the CDR3: TGTGCCAGCAGCCAAGCGGGACTAAACACCGGGGAGCTGTTTTTT.

This rearrangement joins TRBV2 to TRBJ1-2; 7 nucleotides align to TRBD1. CDR1 SNHLY and CDR2 FYNNEI come from the germline V gene. This CDR3 contains 12 residues. The V segment lost 4 bases and the J segment 4 bases; nucleotides outside the gene matches: 0. The CDR3 region has the DNA TGTGCCAGCAGTGGGGACAGCTATGGCTACACCTTC. Amino acids: CASSGDSYGYTF.

This clone showed up just once. This chain uses TRBV10-3 with TRBJ1-1; D gene unclear. Germline CDR1 reads ENHRY; CDR2 reads SYGVKD. Trimming took 3 bases from V and 1 from J, leaving 9 bases between them. There are 14 residues in the CDR3. The CDR3 nucleotides read TGTGCCATCAGTGACACATTAGCGAACACTGAAGCTTTCTTT. It is translated as CAISDTLANTEAFF.